This record covers a single T cell receptor (beta chain). Its antigen is currently unknown. Other DNA sequences within the sample encode an identical CDR3. The sample originates from a study of memory CD4+ T cells and cytomegalovirus serostatus. Study-level information: Of the healthy Belgian adults, 9 or 10 were CMV seropositive and 24 seronegative.

Single viable CD3+CD4+CD8-CD45RO+ cells were sorted as the memory CD4+ T cells. Positive selection with CD4 microbeads enriched total CD4+ T cells. The data were produced by immunoSEQ multiplex PCR, yet TCRdb's version contains in-frame clones alone and is incomplete. The sample has 50,000 to 60,000 clones, 80% to 90% seen once. Study-wide points: About 40% of the roughly 150 known CMV-associated TCRbeta sequences appeared in CD4+ memory. The CMV-associated TCR signature appears largely within the CD4+ memory repertoire.

The sequenced sample was memory CD4+ T cells from blood. This receptor was obtained from an adult in good health and CMV-seropositive.

This chain's CDR3 is CASSPSTDTQYF. The CDR3 DNA sequence: TGTGCCAGCTCACCCAGCACAGATACGCAGTATTTT. The rearrangement joins TRBV18 to TRBJ2-3; D gene ambiguous. This CDR3 is 12 amino acids long. Germline-derived CDR1 and CDR2 are KGHSH and LQKENI. The V end was cut by 3 bases, the J end by 0 bases, with 1 base between.